This T cell receptor beta chain came from a study of T-cell reconstitution after alpha-beta-depleted transplantation in children. CDR1 is MNHNS and CDR2 is SASEGT in the germline V gene. The V end was cut by 2 bases, the J end by 4 bases, with 15 bases between. The CDR3 spans 16 residues. Preparing the TCRbeta library involved the use of unique molecular identifiers. A single record per CDR3 protein comes from TCRdb applying MiXCR to the PCR reads. The sample has 230,000 or so distinct CDR3 sequences, 9% to 10% seen once; the top ten hold approximately 5.4%. This clonotype has a count of ten or more. The sample consisted of PBMCs from the stem cell graft donor, taken from the stem cell graft. The rearrangement joins TRBV6-1 to TRBJ1-5, with a possible D match to TRBD1 (6 bases). This clonotype originated in a human donor who donated a stem cell graft to a child with SCID. The CDR3 loop is CASSEFRTAINQPQHF. The CDR3 bases are TGTGCCAGCAGTGAATTTAGGACAGCCATAAATCAGCCCCAGCATTTT.